The 27 T cell receptor beta chains reported below all come from one sample, sequenced in a study of blood T cells in healthy people across ages. Sample-barcoded 5' priming and a J-beta primer mix drove a second PCR of roughly 6 to 12 cycles. Each CDR3 protein gets one entry after TCRdb re-called the 5' RACE reads with MiXCR. The sample gives some 1.4 million distinct CDR3 sequences, 42% of which show up once; 7% to 9% is in the top ten. The sequenced sample was blood. Receptors were obtained from a woman younger than 30 in good health.

This clonotype appeared a few times. This rearrangement joins TRBV20-1 to TRBJ2-5; no clear D gene. The germline V and J ends were trimmed by 6 bases and 4 bases, with 6 bases remaining between them. This CDR3 is built from 10 residues. CDR1 is DFQATT, CDR2 SNEGSKA, per germline (reference sequence). CDR3 amino acids: CSALRETQYF. The CDR3 region has the DNA TGCAGTGCCCTTCGAGAGACCCAGTACTTC.

The table lists this clonotype with a few counts. The rearrangement links TRBV11-2 to TRBJ2-5; TRBD1 is a possible D gene (6 bases). The CDR3 covers 14 residues. V shed 5 bases and J shed 1 base, with 11 bases lying between them. Germline V lookup: CDR1 SGHAT, CDR2 FQNNGV. The CDR3 is CASSPDSFQETQYF. In DNA, the CDR3 is TGTGCCAGCAGCCCGGACAGCTTCCAAGAGACCCAGTACTTC.

This clonotype was seen only once. J is TRBJ2-1 and V is TRBV28; 8 positions match TRBD2. Germline-derived CDR1 and CDR2 are MDHEN and SYDVKM. The CDR3 length is 13 residues. J was trimmed by 6 bases and V by 8 bases; bases with no gene match: 6. The CDR3 spells CASGRGGGNEQFF. Written as DNA, the CDR3 is TGTGCCAGCGGTCGGGGGGGAGGCAATGAGCAGTTCTTC.

V usage is TRBV6-2 or TRBV6-3 and J usage is TRBJ2-1; D might be TRBD2 (5 bases). CDR1 is MNHEY, CDR2 SVGEGT, per germline. The CDR3 covers 11 residues. V was clipped by 11 bases and J by 6 bases, with 11 bases between them. Here the CDR3 reads CARTRFNEQFF. The DNA for the CDR3 is TGTGCCCGCACTAGATTCAATGAGCAGTTCTTC.

Note on this clonotype: This may be a read error: a much more frequent sequence differs by one nucleotide. The chain employs TRBV18 and TRBJ1-5; D is undetermined. The V and J ends lost 5 bases and 0 bases respectively, with 8 bases between them. The germline CDR1 and CDR2 sequences are KGHSH and LQKENI. The CDR3 has 14 residues. The CDR3 reads CASSATDSNQPQHF. The CDR3 DNA reads TGTGCCAGCTCAGCGACGGATAGCAATCAGCCCCAGCATTTT.

The chain recombines TRBV5-1 with TRBJ2-1, with 9 bases identical to TRBD2. V gave up 4 bases and J gave up 5 bases; unmatched junction bases: 16. There are 18 residues in the CDR3. The germline V gene has CDR1 SGHRS and CDR2 YFSETQ. The CDR3 coding sequence is TGCGCCAGCAGCGGTTTAGCGGGGGAGGTATTGGTGCACAATGAGCAGTTCTTC. It yields the protein CASSGLAGEVLVHNEQFF.

V and J are TRBV7-2 and TRBJ1-1; no firm D call. Trimming removed 7 bases at V and 2 bases at J, with 14 bases between. The germline CDR1 and CDR2 sequences are SGHTA and FQGNSA. CDR3 size: 14 residues. CDR3: CASTYSATNTEAFF. CDR3 nucleotides: TGTGCCAGCACCTACAGCGCCACTAACACTGAAGCTTTCTTT.

This chain connects TRBV20-1 to TRBJ1-5; D perhaps matches TRBD1 (6 bases). The CDR3 consists of 11 residues. The V end lost 6 bases, the J end lost 6 bases, and 9 bases lay between the germline ends. Germline lookup yields CDR1 DFQATT and CDR2 SNEGSKA (reference sequence). The DNA for the CDR3 is TGCAGTGCGGGGGGCAGTCAGCCCCAGCATTTT. Its translation: CSAGGSQPQHF.

This clonotype was observed a handful of times. With a much larger clone just one base away, this may be a read error. V gene TRBV10-3 combines with J gene TRBJ1-2; D is uncertain. The CDR3 loop spans 14 amino acids. CDR1 ENHRY and CDR2 SYGVKD come from the germline V gene. The germline V and J ends were trimmed by 4 bases and 6 bases, with 15 bases remaining between them. As DNA, the CDR3 is TGTGCCATCAGTGGGGAGGGCAACCGCGATGGCTACACCTTC. This gives the protein CAISGEGNRDGYTF.

As regards this clonotype: One end of the junction varies from germline; a read error may be responsible. The chain combines TRBV30 with TRBJ2-5, with D possibly TRBD1 on 6 matching bases. Per the germline V gene, CDR1 is GTSNPN and CDR2 is SVGIG (reference sequence). There are 15 residues in the CDR3. DNA of the CDR3: TGTGCCTGGAGTCGGCCCGGGACAACGGGTGAGACCCTGTACTTC. Protein sequence: CAWSRPGTTGETLYF.

The chain has TRBV30 and TRBJ2-1; D is perhaps TRBD1 or TRBD2 (5 bases each). CDR3 length equals 11 residues. Germline V gene data show CDR1 as GTSNPN and CDR2 as SVGIG (reference sequence). Trimming took 5 bases from V and 7 from J, leaving 9 bases between them. This chain's CDR3 is CAWGTFNEQFF. CDR3 coding DNA: TGTGCCTGGGGGACGTTTAATGAGCAGTTCTTC.

The gene calls are TRBV7-3 and TRBJ2-3; TRBD2 matches at 8 bases. With 5 bases clipped from V and 3 bases from J, the junction kept 10 bases outside the gene matches. Per the germline V gene, CDR1 is SGHTA and CDR2 is FQGTGA. CDR3 length: 16 amino acids. Here the CDR3 reads CASSRLGAGETDTQYF. CDR3 coding DNA: TGTGCCAGCAGCCGCCTCGGAGCGGGGGAAACAGATACGCAGTATTTT. The entire variable domain, with the rest obtained from reference TRBV7-3 and TRBJ2-3, is as follows: GAGVSQTPSNKVTEKGKYVELRCDPISGHTALYWYRQSLGQGPEFLIYFQGTGAADDSGLPNDRFFAVRPEGSVSTLKIQRTERGDSAVYLCASSRLGAGETDTQYFGPGTRLTVL.

This clonotype was picked up a small number of times. The chain has TRBV3-1 and TRBJ2-4; a weak D match, TRBD1 (6 bases). This CDR3 is 17 amino acids long. The V end lost 2 bases, the J end lost 0 bases, and 14 bases lay between the germline ends. Germline V lookup: CDR1 LGHDT, CDR2 YNNKEL (reference sequence). The chain's CDR3 is CASSQSQGPLAKNIQYF. Written as DNA, the CDR3 is TGTGCCAGCAGCCAATCCCAGGGGCCGCTAGCCAAAAACATTCAGTACTTC.

Here the CDR3 reads CASSQVIQVGGASTQYF. In DNA, the CDR3 is TGCGCCAGCAGCCAAGTTATACAGGTGGGGGGGGCCTCCACGCAGTATTTT. V gene TRBV4-1 combines with J gene TRBJ2-3; tentative D call: TRBD2 (7 bases). CDR1 is MGHRA and CDR2 is YSYEKL in the germline V gene. V was cut by 1 base and J by 9 bases, with 23 bases left in between. The CDR3 is 17 amino acids.

The sample holds a few counts of this clonotype. The chain has TRBV3-1 and TRBJ2-4, with a possible D match to TRBD2 (6 bases). Germline CDR1 and CDR2: LGHDT and YNNKEL (reference sequence). Trimming left V 0 bases short and J 6 bases short, with 12 bases between. The CDR3 loop spans 15 amino acids. CDR3 in DNA: TGTGCCAGCAGCCAAGATAGGGTAGCGGCAAACATTCAGTACTTC. Translated: CASSQDRVAANIQYF.

Comments on this clonotype: A much larger clonotype is one base distant, so this may be a read error. The chain has TRBV7-2 and TRBJ1-1; D is ambiguous. The V and J ends lost 3 bases and 3 bases respectively, with 5 bases between them. This CDR3 has 12 residues. Germline V CDR1 and CDR2: SGHTA, FQGNSA. CDR3 sequence reads: CASSFEYTEAFF. Here the CDR3 DNA reads TGTGCCAGCAGCTTTGAGTACACTGAAGCTTTCTTT.

The chain couples TRBV7-9 to TRBJ1-2, with D possibly matching TRBD1 (5 bases). CDR1 and CDR2 (germline): SEHNR, FQNEAQ (reference sequence). V gave up 4 bases and J gave up 2 bases, with 14 bases separating them. The CDR3 spans 15 residues. The CDR3 nucleotides are TGTGCCAGCAGCTCCCGGGACGGTGGAAACTATGGCTACACCTTC. Amino acid sequence: CASSSRDGGNYGYTF.

The J gene is TRBJ2-3, the V gene TRBV20-1; D unresolved. The CDR3 spans 12 residues. From germline, CDR1 is DFQATT and CDR2 SNEGSKA (reference sequence). With 6 bases removed from V and 2 bases from J, the gap between germline ends came to 9 bases. The CDR3 region is CSADITTDTQYF. CDR3 DNA sequence: TGCAGTGCCGACATAACCACAGATACGCAGTATTTT.

V gene TRBV30 combines with J gene TRBJ1-1, with a possible D match to TRBD1 (5 bases). The CDR3 has 13 residues. V lost 3 bases and J 3 bases, leaving 11 bases between the germline ends. CDR1 GTSNPN and CDR2 SVGIG come from the germline V gene (reference sequence). The CDR3 spells CAWSRGGDTEAFF. In DNA form, the CDR3 reads TGTGCCTGGAGCCGGGGGGGGGACACTGAAGCTTTCTTT.

DNA for the CDR3: TGTGCCAGCAGTTCGGCAGGGGGCTCCTATAATTCACCCCTCCACTTT. Translated: CASSSAGGSYNSPLHF. The chain recombines TRBV28 with TRBJ1-6, with 7 positions matching TRBD1. The length of the CDR3 is 16 residues. With 4 bases clipped from V and 0 bases from J, the junction kept 3 bases outside the gene matches. CDR1 and CDR2 from the germline V gene are MDHEN and SYDVKM.

This chain joins TRBV4-1 and TRBJ2-3; D is perhaps TRBD1 or TRBD2 (5 bases each). CDR3 size: 14 residues. Germline CDR1 reads MGHRA; CDR2 reads YSYEKL. Between the trimmed V and J ends, which lost 4 bases and 5 bases, there was a span of 13 bases. The DNA for the CDR3 is TGCGCCAGCAGCCTCGGGGCTAGAGGAGATACGCAGTATTTT. The encoded protein is CASSLGARGDTQYF.

The rearrangement uses TRBV10-3 and TRBJ2-3; no definite D call. CDR1 is ENHRY, CDR2 SYGVKD, per germline. The germline V and J ends were trimmed by 4 bases and 4 bases, with 9 bases remaining between them. The CDR3 runs 13 residues. The CDR3 region is CAISGAPADTQYF. CDR3 sequence (DNA): TGTGCCATCAGTGGGGCTCCCGCAGATACGCAGTATTTT.

The chain employs TRBV18 and TRBJ1-5; 11 nucleotides line up with TRBD1. V was clipped by 3 bases and J by 7 bases; unmatched bases: 8. The CDR3 totals 16 residues. CDR1 is KGHSH, CDR2 LQKENI, per germline. The CDR3 here is CASSPPGQGVGQPQHF. Here the CDR3 DNA reads TGTGCCAGCTCACCCCCGGGACAGGGGGTCGGACAGCCCCAGCATTTT.

CDR3 nucleotide sequence: TGTGCCAGCAGTCCCGACAGGGGGCTGGAGACCCAGTACTTC. It encodes CASSPDRGLETQYF. V usage is TRBV12-3 or TRBV12-4 and J usage is TRBJ2-5, with 10 nucleotides matching TRBD1. V was clipped by 5 bases and J by 5 bases; unmatched bases: 5. The CDR3 is made up of 14 amino acids.

In this sample, this clonotype turned up once. The V gene is TRBV4-2, the J gene TRBJ2-4; 8 bases agree with TRBD2. TRBJ2-7 matches the DNA end more closely, so the J call is doubtful. Germline loops: CDR1 LGHNA, CDR2 YNFKEQ. The CDR3 is 16 amino acids. In DNA form, the CDR3 reads TGTGCCAGCAGCCAAGAACTGACGGGACTAGATTACGAGCAGTACTTC. This encodes CASSQELTGLDYEQYF.

The chain links TRBV5-1 to TRBJ2-3; D is unclear. The CDR3 length is 15 residues. Trimming left V 4 bases short and J 7 bases short, with 19 bases between. Germline CDR1 is SGHRS and CDR2 is YFSETQ. Here the CDR3 reads CASSLSPTGLYTQYF. CDR3 nucleotide sequence: TGCGCCAGCAGCCTCTCTCCCACCGGATTGTATACGCAGTATTTT. The complete variable domain, with remaining parts taken from reference TRBV5-1 and TRBJ2-3, reads KAGVTQTPRYLIKTRGQQVTLSCSPISGHRSVSWYQQTPGQGLQFLFEYFSETQRNKGNFPGRFSGRQFSNSRSEMNVSTLELGDSALYLCASSLSPTGLYTQYFGPGTRLTVL.

V is TRBV3-1 and J is TRBJ2-3; 8 nucleotides line up with TRBD2. The CDR3 is 13 amino acids. V lost 4 bases and J lost 9; bases outside the gene matches: 6. The germline CDR1 and CDR2 sequences are LGHDT and YNNKEL (reference sequence). CDR3 region: CASSPAGLGTQYF. The CDR3 coding sequence is TGTGCCAGCAGCCCGGCGGGACTAGGCACGCAGTATTTT.